This entry lists 3 T cell receptor beta chains sequenced from one sample in a study of CD8 T cells in ankylosing spondylitis. Broader study findings: Ankylosing spondylitis blood seemed to carry a telltale TCR beta motif made of under ten highly homologous variants.

One entry per CDR3 protein results from TCRdb running MiXCR on the 5' RACE reads. In the table there are 300,000 to 400,000 distinct CDR3 sequences, 20% to 25% of which are singletons. Which antigens these TCRs recognize remains unknown. Sequencing was carried out using blood, either unsorted or a sorted T cell fraction (not recorded which). The receptors come from a male donor with ankylosing spondylitis.

The table lists this clonotype with many counts. The chain joins TRBV5-6 to TRBJ2-5; maybe TRBD2 (5 bases). In germline, CDR1 is SGHDT, CDR2 YYEEEE. Trimming shortened V by 4 bases and J by 3 bases, and 16 bases separated the two germline ends. CDR3 length: 15 amino acids. DNA for the CDR3: TGTGCCAGCAGCCCTCTCCTAGCTCGGGAAGAGACCCAGTACTTC. This gives the protein CASSPLLAREETQYF.

This clonotype was counted once. The CDR3 sequence: CASSPGQIPYSNQPQHF. CDR3 nucleotide sequence: TGTGCCAGCTCCCCGGGACAGATCCCATATAGCAATCAGCCCCAGCATTTT. The J gene is TRBJ1-5, the V gene TRBV18; 7 bases map to TRBD1. The CDR3 is 17 residues long. Trimming removed 6 bases from V and 0 bases from J; junction bases left unmatched: 11. Germline lookup yields CDR1 KGHSH and CDR2 LQKENI.

The rearrangement uses TRBV7-3 and TRBJ2-3, with D tentatively TRBD1 (5 bases). The germline gives CDR1 SGHTA, CDR2 FQGTGA. Trimming cost V 5 bases and J 2 bases, with 14 bases left between them. There are 15 residues in the CDR3. The CDR3 DNA reads as TGTGCCAGCAGCCCCCAGTTAGGGGCCACAGATACGCAGTATTTT. Protein: CASSPQLGATDTQYF.